Each of the 17 T cell receptor beta chains below was sequenced from the same sample in a study of Ad26.COV2.S vaccination and SARS-CoV-2 variants. Data came from immunoSEQ multiplex PCR; TCRdb stores just in-frame clones and leaves some out. The sample holds hundreds of thousands of clones, roughly 90% seen once. The treatment is: around 19 received Ad26.COV2.S at low or high dose, single or two shots; about 5 received placebo; per-sample allocation not given. Sampling was performed 63 days after the first vaccine or placebo injection. The sequencing here drew on peripheral blood, taken in a trial of Ad26.COV2.S vaccine versus placebo. The source is a person between 18 and 59 years old who received the Ad26.COV2.S COVID-19 vaccine or a placebo.

The J gene is TRBJ1-1, the V gene TRBV25-1; D gene unclear. From germline, CDR1 is MGHDK and CDR2 SYGVNS. The length of the CDR3 is 14 residues. The ends were cut back, 6 bases at V and 0 bases at J, with 11 bases in the middle. CDR3 region: CASSRTGMNTEAFF. The CDR3 nucleotides are TGTGCCAGCAGCAGGACTGGGATGAACACTGAAGCTTTCTTT.

This chain uses TRBV6-1 with TRBJ1-2; 7 bases are a match to TRBD1. J was trimmed by 7 bases and V by 6 bases; bases with no gene match: 11. This CDR3 contains 14 residues. Germline V gives CDR1 MNHNS, CDR2 SASEGT. CDR3 residues: CASSLGEGASGYTF. CDR3 nucleotides: TGTGCCAGCAGCCTAGGGGAGGGGGCCTCTGGCTACACCTTC.

This sequence joins TRBV19 and TRBJ2-7, with 10 bases lining up with TRBD1. Germline trimming cut 6 bases from V and 6 bases from J; bases unmatched to any gene: 5. This CDR3 region has 13 residues. Germline-derived CDR1 and CDR2 are LNHDA and SQIVND (reference sequence). CDR3 DNA sequence: TGTGCCAGTAGCGACAGGGGGCTAACCGAGCAGTACTTC. As protein: CASSDRGLTEQYF.

This rearrangement joins TRBV7-2 to TRBJ1-2; D call uncertain. Deletions cut 5 bases from V and 4 bases from J, with 11 bases between. Looked up from germline, CDR1 is SGHTA and CDR2 is FQGNSA. The CDR3 has 13 residues. The CDR3 loop reads CASSPISRYGYTF. DNA of the CDR3: TGTGCCAGCAGCCCCATCTCCCGCTATGGCTACACCTTC. The full variable domain, with the rest looked up from reference TRBV7-2 and TRBJ1-2, is GAGVSQSPSNKVTEKGKDVELRCDPISGHTALYWYRQSLGQGLEFLIYFQGNSAPDKSGLPSDRFSAERTGGSVSTLTIQRTQQEDSAVYLCASSPISRYGYTFGSGTRLTVV.

The V and J genes are TRBV10-2 and TRBJ1-4; D not resolved. Trimming pared 4 bases from V and 6 bases from J, leaving 12 bases between. CDR3 length: 14 residues. Germline CDR1 WSHSY, CDR2 SAAADI. This CDR3 is CASSGSWQDEKLFF. The CDR3 DNA reads TGCGCCAGCAGTGGATCGTGGCAAGATGAAAAACTGTTTTTT.

This sequence joins TRBV28 and TRBJ2-4; D assignment may be TRBD1 or TRBD2 (5 bases each). Germline assignment: CDR1 MDHEN and CDR2 SYDVKM. Trimming stripped 9 bases from V and 0 bases from J, with 12 bases between. The CDR3 is 14 residues long. Here the CDR3 DNA reads TGTGCCAGTGGGGGAAGGGTAGCCAAAAACATTCAGTACTTC. Its translation: CASGGRVAKNIQYF.

The V call is TRBV30, the J call TRBJ1-1; a possible D gene is TRBD1 (6 bases). The CDR3 has 16 amino acids. The ends were cut back, 0 bases at V and 3 bases at J, with 17 bases in the middle. Germline V gives CDR1 GTSNPN, CDR2 SVGIG (reference sequence). CDR3 bases: TGTGCCTGGAGTGTCTTTGTGGGGGCGCGGGACACTGAAGCTTTCTTT. Its translation: CAWSVFVGARDTEAFF.

This clone was picked up many times. This chain's CDR3 is CASSPLAGAPRKVGELFF. The CDR3 nucleotides are TGTGCCAGCAGCCCCCTGGCGGGGGCGCCGAGGAAGGTCGGGGAGCTGTTTTTT. The V gene is TRBV3-1 (or the pseudogene TRBV3-2), the J gene TRBJ2-2; D perhaps matches TRBD2 (7 bases). V shed 4 bases and J shed 7 bases, with 25 bases lying between them. CDR1 is LGHDT, CDR2 YNNKEL, per germline (reference sequence). CDR3 length: 18 amino acids.

The chain links TRBV6-6 to TRBJ1-1; TRBD1 agrees at 9 bases. CDR3 length equals 16 residues. Germline CDR1 reads MNHNY; CDR2 reads SVGAGI (reference sequence). Trimming cost V 2 bases and J 4 bases; bases outside gene matches: 8. CDR3 bases: TGTGCCAGCAGTTACCCAGGACAGGGGCTAGGCACTGAAGCTTTCTTT. It yields the protein CASSYPGQGLGTEAFF.

The J gene is TRBJ2-2, the V gene TRBV5-1; the match to TRBD2 covers 10 bases. Germline V gene lookup returns CDR1 SGHRS and CDR2 YFSETQ. The CDR3 extends over 15 amino acids. V gave up 3 bases and J gave up 6 bases; unmatched junction bases: 5. CDR3 nucleotides: TGCGCCAGCAGCTGGACTAGCGGATGGGCCGGGGAGCTGTTTTTT. Translating gives CASSWTSGWAGELFF.

The chain joins TRBV7-9 to TRBJ2-7, with 7 bases matching TRBD1. With V trimmed by 4 bases and J by 3 bases, 9 bases remained unmatched. Germline V gene sequence: CDR1 SEHNR, CDR2 FQNEAQ (reference sequence). CDR3 length: 15 residues. The CDR3 region is CASSSSPTGIYEQYF. The CDR3 nucleotides are TGTGCCAGCAGCTCCTCACCGACAGGGATCTACGAGCAGTACTTC.

The J gene is TRBJ1-2, the V gene TRBV6-1; no definite D call. This CDR3 spans 14 amino acids. The germline CDR1 and CDR2 sequences are MNHNS and SASEGT. Trimming stripped 3 bases from V and 2 bases from J, with 10 bases between. The DNA of the CDR3 is TGTGCCAGCAGTGATCAGGTCCGAAACTATGGCTACACCTTC. It specifies CASSDQVRNYGYTF.

This clone was counted a single time. This chain uses TRBV5-1 with TRBJ1-1; tentative D call: TRBD1 (5 bases). From germline, CDR1 is SGHRS and CDR2 YFSETQ. V was cut by 3 bases and J by 2 bases, with 11 bases left in between. This CDR3 is 14 amino acids long. The chain's CDR3 is CASSSGGSNTEAFF. The CDR3 nucleotides are TGCGCCAGCAGCTCGGGGGGGAGTAACACTGAAGCTTTCTTT.

The chain has TRBV5-4 and TRBJ2-3, with D perhaps matching TRBD2 (6 bases). V lost 6 bases and J lost 2, with 16 bases in between. Germline values: CDR1 SGHNT, CDR2 YYREEE (reference sequence). The CDR3 sequence is 15 residues long. The CDR3 coding sequence is TGTGCCAGCATCCCCTCCGGGGGACTCACAGATACGCAGTATTTT. Protein product: CASIPSGGLTDTQYF.

The chain is built from TRBV28 and TRBJ2-5; D may be TRBD1 or TRBD2 (5 bases each). V lost 3 bases, J lost 3 bases, and 17 bases lay in between. Looked up from germline, CDR1 is MDHEN and CDR2 is SYDVKM. This CDR3 has 16 residues. The CDR3 loop reads CASSFGGGTLEETQYF. CDR3 sequence (DNA): TGTGCCAGCAGTTTCGGTGGTGGGACGTTGGAAGAGACCCAGTACTTC. The full variable domain, with the rest looked up from reference TRBV28 and TRBJ2-5, is DVKVTQSSRYLVKRTGEKVFLECVQDMDHENMFWYRQDPGLGLRLIYFSYDVKMKEKGDIPEGYSVSREKKERFSLILESASTNQTSMYLCASSFGGGTLEETQYFGPGTRLLVL.

J is TRBJ2-2 and V is TRBV19; D is undetermined. V was shortened by 5 bases and J by 8 bases, with 9 bases between the two germline ends. The CDR3 length is 12 residues. Germline loops: CDR1 LNHDA, CDR2 SQIVND (reference sequence). The CDR3 nucleotides are TGTGCCAGTAGTCCCCCCTCTGGGGAGCTGTTTTTT. Translation gives CASSPPSGELFF.

As regards this clone: A junction end diverges from the germline sequence, so it may reflect a read error. This rearrangement joins TRBV6-1 to TRBJ2-2; maybe TRBD1 (7 bases). This CDR3 has 17 amino acids. The germline CDR1 and CDR2 sequences are MNHNS and SASEGT. CDR3 coding DNA: TGTGCCAGCAGGGAAGGAGGGACAGTTCAAGTCACCGGGGAGCTGTTTTTT. It yields the protein CASREGGTVQVTGELFF.